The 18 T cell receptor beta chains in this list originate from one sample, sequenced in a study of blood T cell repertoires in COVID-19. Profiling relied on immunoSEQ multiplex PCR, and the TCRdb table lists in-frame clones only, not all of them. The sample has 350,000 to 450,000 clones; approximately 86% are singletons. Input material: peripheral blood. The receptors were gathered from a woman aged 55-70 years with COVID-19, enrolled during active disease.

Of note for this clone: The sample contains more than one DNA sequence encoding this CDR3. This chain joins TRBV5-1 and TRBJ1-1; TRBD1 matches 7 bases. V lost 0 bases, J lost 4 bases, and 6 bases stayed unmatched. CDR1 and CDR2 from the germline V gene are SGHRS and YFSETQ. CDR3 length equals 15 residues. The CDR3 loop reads CASSLAGQGVTEAFF. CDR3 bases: TGCGCCAGCAGCTTGGCGGGTCAGGGGGTCACTGAAGCTTTCTTT.

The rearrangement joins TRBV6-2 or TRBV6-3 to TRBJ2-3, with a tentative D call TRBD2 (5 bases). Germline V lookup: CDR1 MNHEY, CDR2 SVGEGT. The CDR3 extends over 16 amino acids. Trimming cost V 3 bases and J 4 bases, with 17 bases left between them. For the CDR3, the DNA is TGTGCCAGCAGTTATGTCAGAGGGCGAGGGTCAGATACGCAGTATTTT. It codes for CASSYVRGRGSDTQYF.

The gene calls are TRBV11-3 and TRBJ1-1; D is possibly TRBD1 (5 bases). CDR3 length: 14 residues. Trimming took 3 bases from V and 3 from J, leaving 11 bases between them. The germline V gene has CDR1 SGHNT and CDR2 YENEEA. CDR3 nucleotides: TGTGCCAGCAGCTTCCGTTGGGGGGACACTGAAGCTTTCTTT. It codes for CASSFRWGDTEAFF.

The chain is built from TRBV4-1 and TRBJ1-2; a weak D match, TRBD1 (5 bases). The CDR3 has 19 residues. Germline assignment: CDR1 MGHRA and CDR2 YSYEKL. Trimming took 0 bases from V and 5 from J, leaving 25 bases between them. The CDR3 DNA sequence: TGCGCCAGCAGCCAAGAAGACCGTGGGACTGCCTCTGGGATATATGGCTACACCTTC. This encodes CASSQEDRGTASGIYGYTF.

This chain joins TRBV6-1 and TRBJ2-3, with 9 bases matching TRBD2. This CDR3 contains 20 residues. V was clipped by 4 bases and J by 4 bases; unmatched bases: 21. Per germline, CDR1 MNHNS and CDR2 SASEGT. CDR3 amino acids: CASSAIPRPAGGRASDTQYF. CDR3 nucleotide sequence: TGTGCCAGCAGTGCCATCCCCCGGCCAGCGGGGGGCCGGGCCTCAGATACGCAGTATTTT.

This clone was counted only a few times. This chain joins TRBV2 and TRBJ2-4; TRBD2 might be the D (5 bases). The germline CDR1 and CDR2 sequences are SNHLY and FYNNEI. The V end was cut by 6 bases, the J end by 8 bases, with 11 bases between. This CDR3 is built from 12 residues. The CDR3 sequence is CASREEDYIQYF. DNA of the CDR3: TGTGCCAGCAGGGAGGAGGACTACATTCAGTACTTC.

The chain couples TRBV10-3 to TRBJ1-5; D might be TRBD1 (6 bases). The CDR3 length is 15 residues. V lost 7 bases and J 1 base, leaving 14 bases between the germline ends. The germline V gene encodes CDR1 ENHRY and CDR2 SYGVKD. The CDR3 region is CAINSGEGSNQPQHF. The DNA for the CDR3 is TGTGCCATCAACTCAGGGGAAGGAAGCAATCAGCCCCAGCATTTT.

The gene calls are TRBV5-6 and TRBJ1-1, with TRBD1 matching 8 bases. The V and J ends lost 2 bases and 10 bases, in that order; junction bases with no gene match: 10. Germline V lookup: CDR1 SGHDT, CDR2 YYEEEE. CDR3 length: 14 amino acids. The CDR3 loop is CASSFPGGNVGAFF. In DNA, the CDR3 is TGTGCCAGCAGCTTTCCAGGGGGCAACGTTGGAGCTTTCTTT.

CDR3 nucleotides: TGTGCTAGTGGTTTGACTCAAACAGGTTTCCTGAACACCGGGGAGCTGTTTTTT. Translation gives CASGLTQTGFLNTGELFF. This sequence joins TRBV12-5 and TRBJ2-2; possibly TRBD1 for D (5 bases). The CDR3 has 18 residues. Germline V lookup: CDR1 LGHNT, CDR2 FRNRAP. With 2 bases removed from V and 1 base from J, the gap between germline ends came to 17 bases. Full variable domain (missing parts from reference TRBV12-5 and TRBJ2-2): DARVTQTPRHKVTEMGQEVTMRCQPILGHNTVFWYRQTMMQGLELLAYFRNRAPLDDSGMPKDRFSAEMPDATLATLKIQPSEPRDSAVYFCASGLTQTGFLNTGELFFGEGSRLTVL.

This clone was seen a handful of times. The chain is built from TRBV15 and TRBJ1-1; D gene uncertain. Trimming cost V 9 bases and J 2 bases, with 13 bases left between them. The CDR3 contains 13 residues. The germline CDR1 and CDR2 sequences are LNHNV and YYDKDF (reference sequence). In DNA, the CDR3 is TGTGCCACTGCGCCCGGTCCCAACACTGAAGCTTTCTTT. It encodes CATAPGPNTEAFF.

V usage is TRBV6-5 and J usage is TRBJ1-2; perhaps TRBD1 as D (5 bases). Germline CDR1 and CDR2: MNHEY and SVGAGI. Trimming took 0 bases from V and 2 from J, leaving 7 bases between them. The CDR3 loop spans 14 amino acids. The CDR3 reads CASSYSRQNYGYTF. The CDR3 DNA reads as TGTGCCAGCAGTTACTCGCGACAGAACTATGGCTACACCTTC.

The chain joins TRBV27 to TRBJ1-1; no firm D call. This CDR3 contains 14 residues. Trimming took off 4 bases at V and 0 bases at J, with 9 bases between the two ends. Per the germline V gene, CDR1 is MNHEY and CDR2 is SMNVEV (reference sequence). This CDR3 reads CASSSLSMNTEAFF. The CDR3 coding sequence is TGTGCCAGCAGTTCGCTTAGTATGAACACTGAAGCTTTCTTT.

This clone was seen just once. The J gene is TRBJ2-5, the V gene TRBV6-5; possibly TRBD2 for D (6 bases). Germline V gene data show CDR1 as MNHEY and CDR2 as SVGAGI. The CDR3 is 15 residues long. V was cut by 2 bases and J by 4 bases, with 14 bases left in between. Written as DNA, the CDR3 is TGTGCCAGCAGTTACAGCGGGTTGGGGCGAGAGACCCAGTACTTC. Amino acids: CASSYSGLGRETQYF.

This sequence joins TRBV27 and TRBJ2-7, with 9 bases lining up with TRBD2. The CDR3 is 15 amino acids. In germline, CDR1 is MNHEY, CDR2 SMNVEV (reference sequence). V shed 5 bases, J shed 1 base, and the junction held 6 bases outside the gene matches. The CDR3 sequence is CASSRRGGRSYEQYF. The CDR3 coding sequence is TGTGCCAGCAGTCGGCGGGGGGGCCGGTCCTACGAGCAGTACTTC.

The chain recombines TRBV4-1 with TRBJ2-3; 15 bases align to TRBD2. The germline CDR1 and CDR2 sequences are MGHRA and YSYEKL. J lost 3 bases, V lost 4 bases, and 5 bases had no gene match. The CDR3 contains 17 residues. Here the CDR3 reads CASSRTSGGAGTDTQYF. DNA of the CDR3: TGCGCCAGCAGCCGGACTAGCGGGGGGGCCGGGACAGATACGCAGTATTTT.

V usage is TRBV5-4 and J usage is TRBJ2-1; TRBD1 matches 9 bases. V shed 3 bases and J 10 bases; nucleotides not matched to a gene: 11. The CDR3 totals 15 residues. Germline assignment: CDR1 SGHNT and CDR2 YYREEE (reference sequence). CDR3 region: CASSSDQNRGREQFF. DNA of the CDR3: TGTGCCAGCAGCTCCGACCAAAACAGGGGGCGCGAGCAGTTCTTC.

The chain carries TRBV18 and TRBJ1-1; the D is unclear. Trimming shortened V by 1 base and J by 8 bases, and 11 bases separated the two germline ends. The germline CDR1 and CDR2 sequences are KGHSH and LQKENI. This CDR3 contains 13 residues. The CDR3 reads CASSPREYPEAFF. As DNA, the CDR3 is TGTGCCAGCTCACCACGAGAGTACCCCGAAGCTTTCTTT.

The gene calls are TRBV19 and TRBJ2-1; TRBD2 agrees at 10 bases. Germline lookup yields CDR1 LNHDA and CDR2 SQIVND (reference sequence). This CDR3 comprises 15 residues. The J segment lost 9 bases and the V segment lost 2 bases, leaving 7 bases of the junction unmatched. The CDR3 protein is CASSIKRGGRVEQFF. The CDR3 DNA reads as TGTGCCAGTAGTATAAAGCGGGGGGGAAGGGTTGAGCAGTTCTTC.